These T cell receptor beta chains were read from a single sample in a study of cytomegalovirus exposure and HLA in healthy donors. Clones were read by immunoSEQ multiplex PCR, and TCRdb kept only the in-frame ones, dropping some. The sample contains roughly 120,000 clones, around 74% of which appear only once. The sample comprised PBMCs. The receptors originated from a man in his sixties in good health and CMV-seropositive. Both conserved end residues are part of each CDR3. A D gene is named only where the DNA matches it firmly. Some rows mark clone size as missing; the rest say once, few, many or name a class of expanded clone.

J gene,clone size,V gene,D gene,CDR3 DNA,CDR3 protein
TRBJ1-1,few,TRBV5-5,.,TGTGCCAGCAGCCCAAGACAGGCCCAATGGGCTTTCTTT,CASSPRQAQWAFF
TRBJ2-3,.,TRBV2,.,TGTGCCAGCAGTCGGACAGATACGCAGTATTTT,CASSRTDTQYF
TRBJ2-2,.,TRBV25-1,.,TGTGCCAGCAGAGGACTGAACACCGGGGAGCTGTTTTTT,CASRGLNTGELFF
TRBJ1-4,.,TRBV9,TRBD1,TGTGCCAGCACCAAGACAGGGACGGCCGCTAATGAAAAACTGTTTTTT,CASTKTGTAANEKLFF
TRBJ1-4,.,TRBV9,TRBD1,TGTGCCAGCAGCGTACGTGGGGGACAGAATAATGAAAAACTGTTTTTT,CASSVRGGQNNEKLFF
TRBJ1-2,.,TRBV7-6,.,TGTGCCAGCCACGGGGTCTGGGGCTATGGCTACACCTTC,CASHGVWGYGYTF
TRBJ2-5,.,TRBV4-1,TRBD1,TGCGCCAGCAGCCAAGACCGGGACAGGGGGCGGGAGACCCAGTACTTC,CASSQDRDRGRETQYF
TRBJ1-1,few,TRBV18,.,TGTGCCAGCTCGACGGGTGTGAACACTGAAGCTTTCTTT,CASSTGVNTEAFF
TRBJ1-1,.,TRBV30,.,TGTGCCTGGAATCCCAGCGTGAACACTGAAGCTTTCTTT,CAWNPSVNTEAFF
TRBJ2-1,.,TRBV2,.,TGTGCCAGTTCTAGCGACCGCGGGGAGCAGTTCTTC,CASSSDRGEQFF
TRBJ1-2,.,TRBV5-1,.,TGCGCCAGCAGCCCGGAGGCAGGTTGGGAAGGCTACACCTTC,CASSPEAGWEGYTF
TRBJ1-2,.,TRBV11-2,TRBD1,TGTGCCAGCAGCCTCGTGACAGGGGGCTCGCTCAATGGCTACACCTTC,CASSLVTGGSLNGYTF
TRBJ1-2,.,TRBV25-1,TRBD1,TGTGCCAGCGCACAGGGGAAGAGTGGCTACACCTTC,CASAQGKSGYTF
TRBJ2-7,few,TRBV5-1,TRBD1,TGCGCCAGCAGCTTGGGACAGGGGTTCTCCTACGAGCAGTACTTC,CASSLGQGFSYEQYF
TRBJ1-6,.,TRBV18,TRBD1,TGTGCCAGCTCACCACCGGGACAGGGAGGGAATTCACCCCTCCACTTT,CASSPPGQGGNSPLHF
TRBJ1-2,.,TRBV30,TRBD1,TGTGCCTGGAGTGTAAAAGAGACAGGGGAATACACCTTC,CAWSVKETGEYTF
TRBJ1-1,.,TRBV6-1,TRBD1,TGTGCCAGCAGTGTACAGGGGGGGGGCACTGAAGCTTTCTTT,CASSVQGGGTEAFF
TRBJ2-2,.,TRBV28,TRBD2,TGTGCCAGCAGTTTATGGGTCCGGGGGGAATCCGGGGAGCTGTTTTTT,CASSLWVRGESGELFF
TRBJ2-7,.,TRBV5-1,TRBD1,TGCGCCAGCAGCTTGGAGTCCGGGACAGCGAGTGAGCAGTACTTC,CASSLESGTASEQYF
TRBJ2-3,.,TRBV18,TRBD2,TGTGCCAGCTCACCTTTAGCGGGAAGTGCAACAGATACGCAGTATTTT,CASSPLAGSATDTQYF
TRBJ2-1,few,TRBV4-2,TRBD2,TGTGCCAGCAGCGATAGCCTAGCGGGAGTAAATGAGCAGTTCTTC,CASSDSLAGVNEQFF
TRBJ2-5,.,TRBV2,.,TGTGCCAGCAGCGTTGGACAAGAAGAGACCCAGTACTTC,CASSVGQEETQYF
TRBJ2-7,.,TRBV5-1,.,TGCGCCAGCAGCGACCTACAGGGCGCCCACGAGCAGTACTTC,CASSDLQGAHEQYF
TRBJ2-7,few,TRBV6-1,.,TGTGCCAGCAGTGATTGGCGGACCTACGAGCAGTACTTC,CASSDWRTYEQYF
TRBJ2-7,.,TRBV2,.,TGTGCCAGCAGAACGGGACTTTACTACGAGCAGTACTTC,CASRTGLYYEQYF
TRBJ2-1,.,TRBV5-1,TRBD2,TGCGCCAGCGCTGTATTAAGCGGGAGCTCCTACAATGAGCAGTTCTTC,CASAVLSGSSYNEQFF
TRBJ2-7,once,TRBV30,TRBD2,TGTGCCTGGATCCAACAACCGGGACTAGCCGCCTACGAGCAGTACTTC,CAWIQQPGLAAYEQYF
TRBJ2-7,few,TRBV10-3,.,TGTGCCATCAGTGAGGGCCATGAGCAGTACTTC,CAISEGHEQYF
TRBJ1-1,few,TRBV19,.,TGTGCCAGTATTGGGGACACTGACAGTACTGAAGCTTTCTTT,CASIGDTDSTEAFF
TRBJ2-7,.,TRBV7-9,TRBD1,TGTGCCAGCAGCTTATTCGGACAGGGGATCTACGAGCAGTACTTC,CASSLFGQGIYEQYF
TRBJ2-1,.,TRBV19,.,TGTGCCAGTAGTCAACCTTATTCCGGGTACAATGAGCAGTTCTTC,CASSQPYSGYNEQFF